The 32 T cell receptor beta chains below come from one sample, sequenced in a study of T cells after yellow fever vaccination. From the 5' RACE reads, TCRdb called clonotypes with MiXCR, one entry per CDR3 protein. Among 25,000 to 35,000 distinct CDR3 sequences, 6.3% were seen once, and the ten largest hold approximately 25%. This specimen consisted of PBMCs, either bulk or a sorted T-cell subset (CD4+, CD8+, memory, or dextramer-sorted; not recorded which), obtained on the day of the yellow fever booster vaccination. All receptors come from a man younger than 40 who received the YFV17D yellow fever vaccine.

This chain links TRBV6-4 with TRBJ1-2, with a tentative D call TRBD1 (5 bases). Germline CDR1 MRHNA, CDR2 SNTAGT. CDR3 length: 14 amino acids. With 6 bases removed from V and 8 bases from J, the gap between germline ends came to 19 bases. The CDR3 protein is CASSPGTGRGGYTF. CDR3 sequence (DNA): TGTGCCAGCAGCCCCGGGACGGGGCGAGGGGGCTACACCTTC.

V gene TRBV20-1 combines with J gene TRBJ2-2; D unresolved. The CDR3 contains 15 residues. Germline V gene lookup returns CDR1 DFQATT and CDR2 SNEGSKA (reference sequence). Between the trimmed V and J ends, which lost 1 base and 2 bases, there was a span of 11 bases. The CDR3 sequence: CSARVHGSNTGELFF. CDR3 bases: TGCAGTGCTAGAGTTCACGGAAGCAACACCGGGGAGCTGTTTTTT.

The chain joins TRBV11-2 to TRBJ2-7; D not certain. V lost 5 bases and J 5 bases, leaving 10 bases between the germline ends. The CDR3 covers 12 residues. CDR1 and CDR2 from the germline V gene are SGHAT and FQNNGV. The CDR3 DNA follows: TGTGCCAGCAGCCGTATGCCCCACGAGCAGTACTTC. It translates to CASSRMPHEQYF.

The chain combines TRBV7-2 with TRBJ2-6; D is undetermined. The CDR3 length is 14 residues. Germline-derived CDR1 and CDR2 are SGHTA and FQGNSA. V gave up 8 bases and J gave up 0 bases, with 8 bases separating them. The CDR3 coding sequence is TGTGCCAGCGCCCTTGACTCTGGGGCCAACGTCCTGACTTTC. Residues: CASALDSGANVLTF.

Turning to this clonotype: One end of the junction varies from germline; a read error may be responsible. The chain joins TRBV2 to TRBJ2-2; 11 nucleotides line up with TRBD2. The CDR3 is 18 amino acids. The germline V gene encodes CDR1 SNHLY and CDR2 FYNNEI. CDR3 DNA: TGTGCCATCAGTTTGTTCGGAGTGCCTAGCGGGAGGTCCGGGGAGCTGTTTTTT. Translated, it gives CAISLFGVPSGRSGELFF.

This clonotype was detected ten times or more. This chain links TRBV6-5 with TRBJ1-3; possibly TRBD1 for D (5 bases). CDR1 MNHEY and CDR2 SVGAGI come from the germline V gene. The CDR3 is 16 amino acids. Trimming took 3 bases from V and 0 from J, leaving 12 bases between them. CDR3 residues: CASSYRGRSSGNTIYF. Written as DNA, the CDR3 is TGTGCCAGCAGTTATAGGGGCAGGAGCTCTGGAAACACCATATATTTT.

This clonotype has a count of ten or more. The chain uses TRBV27 and TRBJ2-6; D gene ambiguous. With 3 bases removed from V and 2 bases from J, the gap between germline ends came to 5 bases. From germline, CDR1 is MNHEY and CDR2 SMNVEV (reference sequence). The CDR3 runs to 14 residues. The DNA of the CDR3 is TGTGCCAGCAGTTTTGGTCCTGGGGCCAACGTCCTGACTTTC. Its translation is CASSFGPGANVLTF.

The chain carries TRBV7-9 and TRBJ2-7, with no clear D. V lost 0 bases to trimming and J lost 0 bases, with 12 bases between them. The CDR3 is 16 amino acids. CDR1 and CDR2 (germline): SEHNR, FQNEAQ (reference sequence). CDR3 residues: CASSLAPERSSYEQYF. DNA for the CDR3: TGTGCCAGCAGCTTAGCGCCAGAACGTAGCTCCTACGAGCAGTACTTC.

The rearrangement joins TRBV19 to TRBJ2-5; 12 nucleotides line up with TRBD1. This CDR3 has 13 residues. V lost 10 bases, J lost 4 bases, and 4 bases stayed unmatched. Per the germline V gene, CDR1 is LNHDA and CDR2 is SQIVND (reference sequence). CDR3 sequence (DNA): TGTGCCACGGGACAGGGGGCTGCAGAGACCCAGTACTTC. Amino acids: CATGQGAAETQYF.

In its sample, this clonotype was seen many times. The V call is TRBV20-1, the J call TRBJ1-2; D is perhaps TRBD1 (5 bases). The CDR3 totals 12 residues. Germline V lookup: CDR1 DFQATT, CDR2 SNEGSKA (reference sequence). Trimming took 6 bases from V and 8 from J, leaving 16 bases between them. The CDR3 DNA sequence: TGCAGTGCGGATCGGACATCGAGAGGCTACACCTTC. Residues: CSADRTSRGYTF.

This clonotype was detected only a few times. The chain combines TRBV6-5 with TRBJ2-1, with TRBD2 matching 9 bases. Germline V CDR1 and CDR2: MNHEY, SVGAGI. V lost 6 bases and J lost 0; bases outside the gene matches: 12. This CDR3 contains 18 residues. DNA of the CDR3: TGTGCCAGCAGCCGATTAGCGGGAGTGGTGGACTCCTACAATGAGCAGTTCTTC. This translates into CASSRLAGVVDSYNEQFF.

This clonotype was counted at least ten times. The chain has TRBV3-1 and TRBJ2-3, with 7 bases identical to TRBD2. The CDR3 spans 15 residues. Germline V gene sequence: CDR1 LGHDT, CDR2 YNNKEL (reference sequence). J gave up 5 bases and V 5 bases, and 10 bases lay outside the gene matches. The CDR3 is CASSDGGSFLDTQYF. CDR3 bases: TGTGCCAGCAGCGACGGCGGGAGTTTCCTAGATACGCAGTATTTT.

Ten or more counts support this clonotype. This chain connects TRBV20-1 to TRBJ1-1; D might be TRBD1 (5 bases). This CDR3 comprises 13 residues. CDR1 and CDR2 from the germline V gene are DFQATT and SNEGSKA (reference sequence). Trimming removed 2 bases at V and 0 bases at J, with 7 bases between. The CDR3 DNA reads as TGCAGTGCTAGATGGACAATGAACACTGAAGCTTTCTTT. Its translation is CSARWTMNTEAFF.

In this sample, this clonotype turned up many times. This sequence joins TRBV29-1 and TRBJ2-1; D is ambiguous. Looked up from germline, CDR1 is SQVTM and CDR2 is ANQGSEA. The ends were cut back, 2 bases at V and 6 bases at J, with 5 bases in the middle. This CDR3 is built from 11 residues. The CDR3 sequence: CSVEQINEQFF. The CDR3 region has the DNA TGCAGCGTTGAACAGATCAATGAGCAGTTCTTC.

This rearrangement joins TRBV19 to TRBJ2-7; 9 nucleotides line up with TRBD1. V lost 5 bases and J lost 3; bases outside the gene matches: 2. The CDR3 totals 13 residues. Germline assignment: CDR1 LNHDA and CDR2 SQIVND (reference sequence). CDR3: CASSETGGYEQYF. CDR3 nucleotide sequence: TGTGCCAGTAGTGAGACAGGGGGCTACGAGCAGTACTTC.

About this clonotype: The junction shows a germline mismatch at one end, possibly a read error. The chain is built from TRBV19 and TRBJ1-5, with 8 positions matching TRBD1. This CDR3 spans 17 amino acids. Germline V gives CDR1 LNHDA, CDR2 SQIVND (reference sequence). CDR3 loop: CPSSVPRGPAGNQPQHF. CDR3 bases: TGTCCCAGTAGTGTACCCAGGGGGCCAGCCGGCAATCAGCCCCAGCATTTT. The full variable domain, rest sourced from reference TRBV19 and TRBJ1-5, is DGGITQSPKYLFRKEGQNVTLSCEQNLNHDAMYWYRQDPGQGLRLIYYSQIVNDFQKGDIAEGYSVSREKKESFPLTVTSAQKNPTAFYLCPSSVPRGPAGNQPQHFGDGTRLSIL.

There are many counts of this clonotype. The gene calls are TRBV5-4 and TRBJ2-3; 15 bases line up with TRBD2. Looked up from germline, CDR1 is SGHNT and CDR2 is YYREEE (reference sequence). Germline trimming cut 4 bases from V and 5 bases from J; bases unmatched to any gene: 2. The CDR3 has 15 residues. The CDR3 sequence is CASSGGLAGGDTQYF. The CDR3 coding sequence is TGTGCCAGCAGCGGGGGACTAGCGGGAGGAGATACGCAGTATTTT.

This clonotype was seen many times. The chain is built from TRBV7-2 and TRBJ2-7, with 11 nucleotides matching TRBD1. This CDR3 is built from 13 residues. Looked up from germline, CDR1 is SGHTA and CDR2 is FQGNSA. The ends lost 5 bases at V and 6 bases at J; junction bases unmatched: 3. CDR3 region: CASSTGQGVEQYF. The CDR3, as DNA: TGTGCCAGCAGCACGGGACAGGGGGTCGAGCAGTACTTC.

Ten or more counts support this clonotype. J is TRBJ2-7 and V is TRBV21-1; no DNA check was done on the table's D call, TRBD2. TRBV21-1 is tagged as a pseudogene. This CDR3 spans 12 amino acids. The CDR3 region has the DNA TGTGCCAGCAGCCAGTTAGCGGCAGAGCAGTACTTC. Protein product: CASSQLAAEQYF.

This clonotype came up many times. The chain recombines TRBV7-3 with TRBJ1-6, with D maybe TRBD1 (5 bases). This CDR3 region has 13 residues. Trimming stripped 8 bases from V and 9 bases from J, with 14 bases between. Germline lookup yields CDR1 SGHTA and CDR2 FQGTGA. The chain's CDR3 is CASGQGSSSPLHF. The CDR3 DNA sequence: TGTGCCAGCGGGCAGGGTTCGAGTTCACCCCTCCACTTT.

This clonotype was detected many times. The DNA of the CDR3 is TGTGCCAGCAGTTCGGGACTTCGTCCCGGGGAGCTGTTTTTT. This encodes CASSSGLRPGELFF. This sequence joins TRBV9 and TRBJ2-2, with D possibly being TRBD2 (6 bases). The CDR3 runs to 14 residues. Germline lookup yields CDR1 SGDLS and CDR2 YYNGEE. V lost 5 bases and J lost 6, with 14 bases in between.

This clonotype was recorded a few times. V and J are TRBV25-1 and TRBJ2-5; D not resolved. The germline CDR1 and CDR2 sequences are MGHDK and SYGVNS. The CDR3 is 15 amino acids. Trimming cost V 1 base and J 1 base, with 10 bases left between them. In nucleotides, the CDR3 is TGTGCCAGCAGTGAATCGTTTACAGCCCAAGAGACCCAGTACTTC. It specifies CASSESFTAQETQYF.

The chain has TRBV20-1 and TRBJ2-7, with D tentatively TRBD1 or TRBD2 (5 bases each). The length of the CDR3 is 14 residues. The germline V and J ends were trimmed by 4 bases and 2 bases, with 15 bases remaining between them. In germline, CDR1 is DFQATT, CDR2 SNEGSKA (reference sequence). The CDR3 DNA follows: TGCAGTGCTATTCCGGGACCCCGCACCTACGAGCAGTACTTC. Its protein is CSAIPGPRTYEQYF.

The chain employs TRBV20-1 and TRBJ2-7; 8 bases align to TRBD1. From germline, CDR1 is DFQATT and CDR2 SNEGSKA (reference sequence). The CDR3 consists of 14 residues. The J segment lost 3 bases and the V segment lost 1 base, leaving 5 bases of the junction unmatched. CDR3 in DNA: TGCAGTGCTAGAGGGACAGGGAAGGACTACGAGCAGTACTTC. This encodes CSARGTGKDYEQYF.

This clonotype appeared many times. The chain employs TRBV20-1 and TRBJ1-5; D ambiguous. Trimming took off 3 bases at V and 0 bases at J, with 3 bases between the two ends. The CDR3 contains 12 residues. Germline CDR1 and CDR2: DFQATT and SNEGSKA (reference sequence). CDR3 region: CSASDSNQPQHF. The CDR3 DNA sequence: TGCAGTGCTAGCGATAGCAATCAGCCCCAGCATTTT.

This clonotype is medium-sized. The chain links TRBV13 to TRBJ1-1; 7 bases match TRBD1. The CDR3 consists of 13 residues. J was trimmed by 5 bases and V by 0 bases; bases with no gene match: 0. Looked up from germline, CDR1 is PRHDT and CDR2 is FYEKMQ (reference sequence). The CDR3 nucleotides are TGTGCCAGCAGCTTAGGGACAGGGACTGAAGCTTTCTTT. Its protein is CASSLGTGTEAFF.

This clonotype occurred many times. The chain recombines TRBV5-1 with TRBJ2-1; 8 nucleotides agree with TRBD2. CDR3 length equals 16 residues. V lost 3 bases to trimming and J lost 3 bases; unmatched junction nucleotides: 8. CDR1 SGHRS and CDR2 YFSETQ come from the germline V gene. DNA for the CDR3: TGCGCCAGCAGCTGGACTAGCTTCGGGGGCTACAATGAGCAGTTCTTC. Translated: CASSWTSFGGYNEQFF.

This clonotype was found many times. As DNA, the CDR3 is TGCGCCAGCAGCCAGGGAGGGACAGGGATCTATGAGCAGTTCTTC. This sequence encodes CASSQGGTGIYEQFF. The J gene is TRBJ2-1, the V gene TRBV4-3; 9 nucleotides match TRBD1. Germline assignment: CDR1 LGHNA and CDR2 YSLEER. The CDR3 extends over 15 amino acids. The V and J ends lost 3 bases and 8 bases, in that order; junction bases with no gene match: 8.

This clonotype was detected ten times or more. The genes are TRBV5-1 and TRBJ1-1, with D unresolved. The length of the CDR3 is 15 residues. Germline assignment: CDR1 SGHRS and CDR2 YFSETQ. Trimming cost V 4 bases and J 2 bases, with 15 bases left between them. CDR3 coding DNA: TGCGCCAGCAGCCCCGGTCGGGTGGCTAACACTGAAGCTTTCTTT. This sequence encodes CASSPGRVANTEAFF.

The V call is TRBV5-6, the J call TRBJ2-1, with TRBD1 matching over 9 bases. This CDR3 region has 17 residues. V lost 9 bases and J lost 5; bases outside the gene matches: 18. The germline V gene has CDR1 SGHDT and CDR2 YYEEEE. CDR3 nucleotide sequence: TGTGCCATCGGCCCCAGGCCCGGGACAGGGTCCCACAATGAGCAGTTCTTC. Translation: CAIGPRPGTGSHNEQFF.

This clonotype was detected ten times or more. The V gene is TRBV20-1, the J gene TRBJ2-3; a weak D match, TRBD2 (6 bases). The V end lost 2 bases, the J end lost 1 base, and 13 bases lay between the germline ends. The CDR3 has 15 residues. CDR1 and CDR2 from the germline V gene are DFQATT and SNEGSKA (reference sequence). The CDR3 DNA reads as TGCAGTGCTAGATTGCGGGGAATGGGCACAGATACGCAGTATTTT. It yields the protein CSARLRGMGTDTQYF.

This clonotype was detected ten times or more. J is TRBJ2-5 and V is TRBV11-2; weak D call: TRBD2 (6 bases). V dropped 3 bases and J dropped 0 bases, with 8 bases sitting between them. Germline-derived CDR1 and CDR2 are SGHAT and FQNNGV. This CDR3 contains 14 residues. The CDR3 region is CASSLGGYQETQYF. As DNA, the CDR3 is TGTGCCAGCAGCTTGGGGGGATACCAAGAGACCCAGTACTTC.